This T cell receptor beta chain was documented in a study of T cell responses to AZD1222 COVID-19 vaccine. The length of the CDR3 is 13 residues. V was clipped by 3 bases and J by 4 bases, with 6 bases between them. Study-wide findings and caveats: Nearly half of spike-specific TCRs reportedly target unmutated variant regions. There were mostly white British donors and more females than males, and clonal diversity was possibly underestimated. Along spike, vaccine-associated CD4 TCRs were found throughout, with dominance at 160-218 and 743-854. Only 5 to 7 individuals given AZD1222 were seropositive at baseline.

As to this clone: Antigen: not known.

Assay used: immunoSEQ multiplex PCR; TCRdb lists only in-frame clones, some missing. This sample yields over 150,000 clones, of which just over 90% are seen a single time; under 4% belongs to the top ten. The chain links TRBV12-3 or TRBV12-4 to TRBJ1-4; no reliable D call. The sample here was peripheral blood, taken 28 days after the second AZD1222 dose. The TCR comes from an adult who received the AZD1222 COVID-19 vaccine. In nucleotides, the CDR3 is TGTGCCAGCAGTTTTGGCTTTAATGAAAAACTGTTTTTT. This codes for CASSFGFNEKLFF.